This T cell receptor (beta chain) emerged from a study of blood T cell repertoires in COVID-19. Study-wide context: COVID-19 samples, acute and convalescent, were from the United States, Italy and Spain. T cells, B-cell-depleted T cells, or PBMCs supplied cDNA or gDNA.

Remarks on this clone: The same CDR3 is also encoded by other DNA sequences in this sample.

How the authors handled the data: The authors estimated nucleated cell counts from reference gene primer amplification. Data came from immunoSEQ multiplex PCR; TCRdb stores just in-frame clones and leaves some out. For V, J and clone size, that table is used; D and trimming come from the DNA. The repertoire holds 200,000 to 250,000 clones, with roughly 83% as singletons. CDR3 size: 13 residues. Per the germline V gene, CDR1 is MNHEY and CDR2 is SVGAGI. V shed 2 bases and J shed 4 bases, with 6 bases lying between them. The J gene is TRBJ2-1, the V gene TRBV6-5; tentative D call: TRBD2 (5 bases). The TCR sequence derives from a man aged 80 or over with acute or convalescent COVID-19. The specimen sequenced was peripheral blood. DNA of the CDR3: TGTGCCAGCAGTTACCGGGGTTACAATGAGCAGTTCTTC. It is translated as CASSYRGYNEQFF.